This entry concerns a single T cell receptor beta chain. Trimming took off 0 bases at V and 1 base at J, with 9 bases between the two ends. The V gene's germline CDR1 is MNHEY and CDR2 SMNVEV (reference sequence). The CDR3 loop spans 16 amino acids. This specimen belongs to a study of blood T cell repertoires in COVID-19. As for the study in general: Sources were T cells, B-cell-depleted T cells, or PBMCs; the material itself was cDNA or gDNA.

Per the study methods: Reference gene primers were amplified, and this amplification served to estimate nucleated cell counts. The data were produced by immunoSEQ multiplex PCR, yet TCRdb's version contains in-frame clones alone and is incomplete. From that table come the V and J calls and clone size; the DNA was used to work out D and trimming. In the table there are a few hundred thousand clones, just under 90% of which are singletons. Recruitment covered some 25 US areas and drew participants whose ages spanned roughly 18 to 100 years. Symptom resolution, clearance, or two negative PCRs marked donors in Cohort 3 as recovered.

This chain joins TRBV27 and TRBJ2-2, with a possible D match to TRBD2 (5 bases). Sequencing was done on a sample of PBMCs or T cells enriched from blood (not recorded which). This clonotype originated in an older woman who had recovered from COVID-19. As DNA, the CDR3 is TGTGCCAGCAGTTTATCGATCGGGGAGAACACCGGGGAGCTGTTTTTT. Its translation is CASSLSIGENTGELFF.